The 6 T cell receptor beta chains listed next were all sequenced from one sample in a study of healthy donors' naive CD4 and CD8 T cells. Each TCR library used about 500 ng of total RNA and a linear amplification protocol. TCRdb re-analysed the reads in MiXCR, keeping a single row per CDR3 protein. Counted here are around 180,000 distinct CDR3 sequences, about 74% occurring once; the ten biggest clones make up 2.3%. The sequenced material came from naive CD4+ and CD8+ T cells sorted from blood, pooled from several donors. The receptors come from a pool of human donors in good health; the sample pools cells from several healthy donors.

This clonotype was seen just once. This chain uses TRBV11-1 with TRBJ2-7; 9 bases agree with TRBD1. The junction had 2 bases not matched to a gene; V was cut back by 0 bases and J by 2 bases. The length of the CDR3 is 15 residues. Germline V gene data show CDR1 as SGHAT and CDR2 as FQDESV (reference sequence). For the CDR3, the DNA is TGTGCCAGCAGCTTAGCCAGGGACAGGGCCTACGAGCAGTACTTC. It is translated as CASSLARDRAYEQYF. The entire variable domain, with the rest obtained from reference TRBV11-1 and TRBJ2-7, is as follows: EAEVAQSPRYKITEKSQAVAFWCDPISGHATLYWYRQILGQGPELLVQFQDESVVDDSQLPKDRFSAERLKGVDSTLKIQPAELGDSAMYLCASSLARDRAYEQYFGPGTRLTVT.

CDR3 loop: CSVEEGGEQYF. CDR3 nucleotides: TGCAGCGTTGAAGAAGGGGGCGAGCAGTACTTC. The rearrangement links TRBV29-1 to TRBJ2-7; D might be TRBD1 (6 bases). The CDR3 is 11 amino acids. Trimming removed 0 bases from V and 6 bases from J, with 6 bases in between. Germline lookup yields CDR1 SQVTM and CDR2 ANQGSEA.

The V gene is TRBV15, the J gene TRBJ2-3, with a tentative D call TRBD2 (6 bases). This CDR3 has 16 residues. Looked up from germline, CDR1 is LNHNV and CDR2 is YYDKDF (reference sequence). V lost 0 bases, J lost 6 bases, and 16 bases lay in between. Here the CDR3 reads CATSRDRLGKSDTQYF. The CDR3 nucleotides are TGTGCCACCAGCAGAGACCGACTAGGGAAATCCGATACGCAGTATTTT.

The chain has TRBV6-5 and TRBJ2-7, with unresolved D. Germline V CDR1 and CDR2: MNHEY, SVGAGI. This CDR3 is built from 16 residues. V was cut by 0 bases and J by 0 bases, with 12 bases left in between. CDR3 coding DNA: TGTGCCAGCAGTTACTCATCTGGGTGGTCCTCCTACGAGCAGTACTTC. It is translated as CASSYSSGWSSYEQYF.

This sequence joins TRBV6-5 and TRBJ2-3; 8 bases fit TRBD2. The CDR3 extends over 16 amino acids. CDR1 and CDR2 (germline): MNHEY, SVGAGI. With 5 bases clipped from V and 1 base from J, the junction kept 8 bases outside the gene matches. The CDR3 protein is CASSEVSGARTDTQYF. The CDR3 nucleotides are TGTGCCAGCAGTGAAGTTAGCGGGGCCCGCACAGATACGCAGTATTTT.

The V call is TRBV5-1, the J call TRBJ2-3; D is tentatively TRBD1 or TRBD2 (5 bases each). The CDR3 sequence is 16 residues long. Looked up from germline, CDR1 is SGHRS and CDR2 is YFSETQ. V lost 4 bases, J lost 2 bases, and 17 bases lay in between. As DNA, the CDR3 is TGCGCCAGCAGCCCTCTCCCGGGGCAGGACACAGATACGCAGTATTTT. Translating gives CASSPLPGQDTDTQYF.